These 9 T cell receptor beta chains were all obtained from the same sample, sequenced in a study of CD8 T cells in ankylosing spondylitis. TCRdb recomputed calls from the 5' RACE reads with MiXCR, one row per CDR3 protein. Counted here are some 130,000 distinct CDR3 sequences, 5.5% to 7.5% occurring once; the ten biggest clones make up roughly an eighth. Sequenced: blood, either unsorted or a sorted T cell fraction (not recorded which). The receptors come from a female donor with ankylosing spondylitis or in good health (not recorded which).

This clonotype has at least ten counts. This rearrangement joins TRBV5-1 to TRBJ2-7; D is ambiguous. CDR1 is SGHRS and CDR2 is YFSETQ in the germline V gene. Trimming took off 4 bases at V and 6 bases at J, with 20 bases between the two ends. The CDR3 length is 15 residues. The CDR3 coding sequence is TGCGCCAGCAGCCTGAAATTCGGTTCTGGAACCGAGCAGTACTTC. This codes for CASSLKFGSGTEQYF.

This clonotype was seen at least ten times. The rearrangement links TRBV2 to TRBJ2-1; TRBD2 matches at 13 bases. V gave up 6 bases and J gave up 8 bases; unmatched junction bases: 13. Looked up from germline, CDR1 is SNHLY and CDR2 is FYNNEI. The CDR3 runs 17 residues. CDR3 loop: CASRPRTGLAGDDEQFF. CDR3 bases: TGTGCCAGCAGACCCAGAACCGGACTAGCGGGGGACGATGAGCAGTTCTTC. Drawing the rest from reference TRBV2 and TRBJ2-1, the complete variable domain is EPEVTQTPSHQVTQMGQEVILRCVPISNHLYFYWYRQILGQKVEFLVSFYNNEISEKSEIFDDQFSVERPDGSNFTLKIRSTKLEDSAMYFCASRPRTGLAGDDEQFFGPGTRLTVL.

This clonotype was seen at least ten times. CDR3 sequence: CSARILIGPPETQYF. In nucleotides, the CDR3 is TGCAGTGCTAGAATTCTCATCGGCCCCCCGGAGACCCAGTACTTC. The chain recombines TRBV20-1 with TRBJ2-5; D remains ambiguous. The CDR3 contains 15 residues. V lost 2 bases and J lost 5, with 18 bases in between. Germline CDR1 DFQATT, CDR2 SNEGSKA (reference sequence).

The chain has TRBV20-1 and TRBJ2-1; 11 positions agree with TRBD2. This CDR3 is 18 amino acids long. The V and J ends lost 3 bases and 0 bases, in that order; junction bases with no gene match: 10. The germline V gene has CDR1 DFQATT and CDR2 SNEGSKA (reference sequence). CDR3 sequence reads: CSASALAGGRSSYNEQFF. The CDR3 DNA reads as TGCAGTGCTAGTGCCCTAGCGGGGGGACGGAGCTCCTACAATGAGCAGTTCTTC.

This clonotype was seen repeatedly, ten times or more. This chain uses TRBV5-1 with TRBJ2-5; D unclear. This CDR3 has 14 residues. Germline V gene sequence: CDR1 SGHRS, CDR2 YFSETQ. Between the trimmed V and J ends, which lost 0 bases and 0 bases, there was a span of 6 bases. The CDR3 DNA reads TGCGCCAGCAGCTTGGTTGGGAACCAAGAGACCCAGTACTTC. It translates to CASSLVGNQETQYF.

In the case of this clonotype: Just one base apart from a much larger clone, this may be a read error. This rearrangement joins TRBV3-1 to TRBJ2-2; either TRBD1 or TRBD2 may fit D (5 bases each). CDR3 size: 13 residues. The germline V gene has CDR1 LGHDT and CDR2 YNNKEL (reference sequence). CDR3 sequence: CASSQDPAGALFF. Here the CDR3 DNA reads TGTGCCAGCAGCCAAGATCCTGCCGGGGCGCTGTTTTTT.

This clonotype was detected ten times or more. A much larger clone sits a single nucleotide away, making a read error possible. V and J are TRBV20-1 and TRBJ1-2; unclear D gene. CDR1 and CDR2 from the germline V gene are DFQATT and SNEGSKA (reference sequence). The CDR3 has 15 residues. Here the CDR3 DNA reads TGCAGTGTTAGAGATCAACACGCTTCTAACTATGGCTACACCTTC. It specifies CSVRDQHASNYGYTF.

This clonotype has just a few counts. The CDR3 spells CASSSDTNVAFF. The CDR3 DNA follows: TGTGCCAGCAGTTCGGACACCAACGTAGCTTTCTTT. The rearrangement links TRBV27 to TRBJ1-1, with a tentative D call TRBD1 (5 bases). Trimming cost V 4 bases and J 10 bases, with 13 bases left between them. This CDR3 is 12 amino acids long. Germline V gene data show CDR1 as MNHEY and CDR2 as SMNVEV (reference sequence).

V and J are TRBV6-4 and TRBJ1-6; no clear D gene. CDR1 and CDR2 (germline): MRHNA, SNTAGT. CDR3 size: 18 residues. The CDR3 nucleotides read TGTACCTGCAGTTTTTCGGCCTCGTTATACCGGGGTAATTCACCCCTCCACTTT. Its protein is CTCSFSASLYRGNSPLHF.